This TCR beta chain originates from a study of blood T cell repertoires in COVID-19 (dated by TCRdb to the early 2020s). Concerning the study at large: The collaborator samples originated in the United States, Italy and Spain and spanned the acute and convalescent phases of COVID-19. The prospective study material was composed of cDNA or gDNA derived from T cells, B-cell-depleted T cells, or PBMCs. The dataset comprised deeply sampled blood TCRbeta repertoires from subjects exposed to, actively infected with, or recovered from COVID-19. The repertoires were released in a freely available public database intended as a resource for research on the immune response to SARS-CoV-2. Samples were obtained from the ongoing ImmuneRACE study (first 160 participants) and from over 1,000 subjects provided by 6 global collaborators. A de-identified subject ID, COVID-19 status, age in years and sex were almost always included in the sample metadata. Where HLA class I and class II types were available, the types were taken from metadata supplied by the sample provider, not from assay-based typing. The research as a whole found: Clinical and demographic metadata were provided uncurated, with the amount varying by source and participant.

CDR1 and CDR2 are read off the germline V gene as SGHTA and FQGNSA. Relative to germline, V is missing 5 bases and J is missing 6 bases, with 14 bases of the junction outside any gene match. The CDR3 measures 18 amino acids from cysteine to phenylalanine. The retained sequence is limited to the CDR3, 54 bases, with the frame set at the first base. Whole blood was collected in K2EDTA tubes by collaborating institutions according to the institutions' own protocols. Collaborator samples were shipped for TCRbeta analysis as frozen whole blood, isolated PBMCs, or DNA extracted from either sample type. The immunoSEQ Assay, a bias-controlled multiplex PCR, was used to amplify TCRbeta CDR3 regions from genomic DNA. The published analysis was carried out like this. The number of nucleated cells in each sample was estimated from the amplification of reference gene primers within the assay. To quantify the absolute abundance of each unique TCRbeta CDR3 rearrangement, sequence reads were collapsed and filtered. For each sample, productive Simpson clonality was calculated as the square root of Simpson's diversity index over productive rearrangements. This is the immuneACCESS table as TCRdb keeps it, with only in-frame sequences that have V and J called. A part of the clones is gone; compared with another copy, unresolved V genes explain less than half, and the rest is unexplained. V and J calls and clone size follow that table, whereas D and trimming were derived from the DNA. Counted in this sample were 130,000 or so clones; around 83% of them appeared once. The ten biggest clones cover 8.2% of the sample.

For this clone: Its target antigen remains unknown. No quality values exist for individual bases; no much larger clone is one base distant.

This receptor was taken from a woman in her sixties with acute or convalescent COVID-19. The chain joins TRBV7-2 to TRBJ2-3; 13 central nucleotides agree with TRBD2. The sequencing input was peripheral blood. At the DNA level, the sequence is TGTGCCAGCAGCCTTCGGGGACTAGCGGGGCTCCCCTTCGATACGCAGTATTTT. It encodes CASSLRGLAGLPFDTQYF. Joined to the reference TRBV7-2 and TRBJ2-3 proteins, this CDR3 gives the full variable domain: GAGVSQSPSNKVTEKGKDVELRCDPISGHTALYWYRQSLGQGLEFLIYFQGNSAPDKSGLPSDRFSAERTGGSVSTLTIQRTQQEDSAVYLCASSLRGLAGLPFDTQYFGPGTRLTVL.